Each of the 2 T cell receptor beta chains below was sequenced from the same sample in a study of blood T cell repertoires in COVID-19. The repertoire was sequenced with immunoSEQ multiplex PCR; TCRdb's copy has only in-frame clones and lacks some. Among about 440,000 clones listed, around 89% were seen once. The sequencing sample was made of peripheral blood. These receptors originate from a woman aged 30 to 39 with acute or convalescent COVID-19.

The chain employs TRBV3-1 (or the pseudogene TRBV3-2) and TRBJ2-1; D may be TRBD1 (5 bases). CDR1 LGHDT and CDR2 YNNKEL come from the germline V gene (reference sequence). V shed 0 bases and J shed 9 bases, with 12 bases lying between them. This CDR3 region has 14 residues. CDR3 bases: TGTGCCAGCAGCCAAGAAGCTACAAGGGGTGAGCAGTTCTTC. Translation gives CASSQEATRGEQFF.

The rearrangement uses TRBV5-1 and TRBJ2-2, with TRBD1 matching 7 bases. The CDR3 is 16 residues long. The V and J ends lost 8 bases and 1 base, in that order; junction bases with no gene match: 11. CDR1 is SGHRS, CDR2 YFSETQ, per germline. The CDR3 DNA reads TGCGCCAGTTCATTCGGGACAGTACAGAACACCGGGGAGCTGTTTTTT. Protein sequence: CASSFGTVQNTGELFF.